This T cell receptor beta chain was identified in a study of T-cell memory formation after mild COVID-19. Regarding the study as a whole: Most CD4+ clones that shrank were in CM and EM, while CD8+ ones turned up in EMRA. Clones contracting day 15 to 85 were balanced CD4/CD8; later expanders leaned CD4+.

By proportion, this clonotype is medium-sized. What it binds is unknown. TCRdb fed the 5' RACE reads into MiXCR, producing one record per CDR3 protein. The data contain roughly 280,000 distinct CDR3 sequences, roughly 16% of them singletons. The V and J ends lost 1 base and 2 bases respectively, with 6 bases between them. The CDR3 has 14 residues. The germline V gene encodes CDR1 LGHNA and CDR2 YNFKEQ. The origin of this receptor is a man younger than 30 who had mild COVID-19 (a few samples of this study predate the infection). Cell type and time point are not known. The V and J genes are TRBV4-2 and TRBJ2-4; D is ambiguous. The sequenced sample was PBMCs or a T cell subset sorted from them (not recorded which). In DNA form, the CDR3 reads TGTGCCAGCAGCCAAGGGGCGTCCAAAAACATTCAGTACTTC. Translating it yields CASSQGASKNIQYF.